Below are 7 T cell receptor beta chains sequenced from a single sample in a study of cytomegalovirus exposure and HLA in healthy donors. The data were produced by immunoSEQ multiplex PCR, yet TCRdb's version contains in-frame clones alone and is incomplete. The data contain fewer than 75,000 clones, 94% of them singletons. The sequenced sample consisted of PBMCs. The receptors derive from a woman aged 18-29 years in good health and CMV-seropositive.

The chain is built from TRBV5-1 and TRBJ2-5; D might be TRBD2 (5 bases). The CDR3 runs 15 residues. Between the trimmed V and J ends, which lost 4 bases and 1 base, there was a span of 14 bases. Per the germline V gene, CDR1 is SGHRS and CDR2 is YFSETQ. CDR3 residues: CASSPSSSSQETQYF. The CDR3 DNA is TGCGCCAGCAGCCCTTCATCTAGCAGCCAAGAGACCCAGTACTTC. The full variable domain, rest sourced from reference TRBV5-1 and TRBJ2-5, is KAGVTQTPRYLIKTRGQQVTLSCSPISGHRSVSWYQQTPGQGLQFLFEYFSETQRNKGNFPGRFSGRQFSNSRSEMNVSTLELGDSALYLCASSPSSSSQETQYFGPGTRLLVL.

The chain combines TRBV19 with TRBJ2-6, with D possibly TRBD2 on 5 matching bases. The CDR3 covers 16 residues. Trimming took 3 bases from V and 0 from J, leaving 9 bases between them. CDR1 is LNHDA and CDR2 is SQIVND in the germline V gene (reference sequence). CDR3 loop: CASSIGGYSGANVLTF. The CDR3 nucleotides are TGTGCCAGTAGTATCGGCGGGTACTCTGGGGCCAACGTCCTGACTTTC.

The rearrangement links TRBV30 to TRBJ1-5; D is unclear. The CDR3 has 13 residues. Germline loops: CDR1 GTSNPN, CDR2 SVGIG (reference sequence). Trimming cost V 2 bases and J 4 bases, with 9 bases left between them. The CDR3 DNA sequence: TGTGCCTGGAGTTCGGGAGGAAATCAGCCCCAGCATTTT. Residues: CAWSSGGNQPQHF.

The V gene is TRBV6-1, the J gene TRBJ2-3, with 9 bases matching TRBD2. Germline V gives CDR1 MNHNS, CDR2 SASEGT. The CDR3 has 15 residues. The junction had 6 bases not matched to a gene; V was cut back by 2 bases and J by 6 bases. The CDR3 DNA sequence: TGTGCCAGCAGTGAATCTGTAGCGGGGGTGGATACGCAGTATTTT. Its protein product is CASSESVAGVDTQYF.

The chain carries TRBV2 and TRBJ1-5; D is uncertain. The V gene lost 8 bases and the J gene lost 4 bases, with 18 bases spanning the gap. Germline values: CDR1 SNHLY, CDR2 FYNNEI. CDR3 length equals 15 residues. For the CDR3, the DNA is TGTGCCAGCCGGCAGGCTTCGGGGATTAATCAGCCCCAGCATTTT. Its protein is CASRQASGINQPQHF.

The chain uses TRBV6-5 and TRBJ2-2; tentatively, D is TRBD2 (6 bases). CDR3 size: 15 residues. Germline CDR1 and CDR2: MNHEY and SVGAGI. The V end lost 8 bases, the J end lost 5 bases, and 18 bases lay between the germline ends. Written as DNA, the CDR3 is TGTGCCAGCTTCGGAGGGACCGCACTGACCGGGGAGCTGTTTTTT. It yields the protein CASFGGTALTGELFF.

The rearrangement uses TRBV21-1 and TRBJ2-7; TRBD2 was called by the table and not checked on the DNA. TRBV21-1 constitutes a pseudogene. This CDR3 spans 14 amino acids. The CDR3 DNA reads as TGTGCCAGCAGCCCCGGGAGGGAGTCCTACGAGCAGTACTTC. Its protein product is CASSPGRESYEQYF.